A single sample is the source of the 30 T cell receptor beta chains below, sequenced in a study of cytomegalovirus exposure and HLA in healthy donors. PCR involved 60 Vbeta and 13 Jbeta primers. Profiling relied on immunoSEQ multiplex PCR, and the TCRdb table lists in-frame clones only, not all of them. This table has around 100,000 clones, 65% to 75% appearing once. Input material: PBMCs. The receptors were sampled from a young man in good health and CMV-seropositive.

V and J are TRBV5-1 and TRBJ2-3, with TRBD1 as a possible D gene (5 bases). The V end lost 0 bases, the J end lost 1 base, and 9 bases lay between the germline ends. Germline CDR1 is SGHRS and CDR2 is YFSETQ. The length of the CDR3 is 15 residues. The CDR3 nucleotides are TGCGCCAGCAGCTTGGGACAGTCCCGCACAGATACGCAGTATTTT. This codes for CASSLGQSRTDTQYF.

This clone was picked up a small number of times. V is TRBV12-5 and J is TRBJ2-7; maybe TRBD2 (7 bases). Germline-derived CDR1 and CDR2 are LGHNT and FRNRAP. The CDR3 is 16 amino acids. Trimming left V 2 bases short and J 0 bases short, with 14 bases between. CDR3 nucleotide sequence: TGTGCTAGTGGTTTGACGGCGGGGGCCCGCTCCTACGAGCAGTACTTC. Its protein product is CASGLTAGARSYEQYF.

The chain combines TRBV11-2 with TRBJ2-7, with D unclear. Germline-derived CDR1 and CDR2 are SGHAT and FQNNGV. The CDR3 has 12 residues. Trimming pared 5 bases from V and 8 bases from J, leaving 13 bases between. CDR3: CASSEGWSKQYF. The CDR3, as DNA: TGTGCCAGCAGCGAAGGCTGGAGCAAGCAGTACTTC.

A remark on this clone: A read error may produce the germline difference seen at one junction end. This rearrangement joins TRBV15 to TRBJ1-3, with D possibly TRBD1 on 6 matching bases. The CDR3 sequence is 15 residues long. From germline, CDR1 is LNHNV and CDR2 YYDKDF (reference sequence). Here the CDR3 DNA reads TGTGCCACCAGCAGAGATCTGGGGGCTGGGAACACCATATATTTT. It specifies CATSRDLGAGNTIYF.

In its sample, this clone was seen once. The chain employs TRBV2 and TRBJ2-2, with a weak D call TRBD1 (6 bases). The CDR3 contains 18 residues. Germline CDR1 and CDR2: SNHLY and FYNNEI. Trimming stripped 6 bases from V and 2 bases from J, with 22 bases between. This chain's CDR3 is CASSGAHLQGLNTGELFF. The CDR3 nucleotides read TGTGCCAGCAGCGGGGCCCACTTACAGGGTTTAAACACCGGGGAGCTGTTTTTT.

In its sample, this clone was seen once. V gene TRBV14 combines with J gene TRBJ1-1, with D unresolved. The CDR3 totals 15 residues. Germline CDR1 reads SGHDN; CDR2 reads FVKESK. V was shortened by 3 bases and J by 4 bases, with 15 bases between the two germline ends. CDR3 nucleotide sequence: TGTGCCAGCAGCCAGATACTAGGAGTTGGCACTGAAGCTTTCTTT. It encodes CASSQILGVGTEAFF.

This clone was counted only a few times. The chain carries TRBV25-1 and TRBJ2-1; TRBD2 agrees at 11 bases. The V and J ends lost 5 bases and 7 bases, in that order; junction bases with no gene match: 7. The length of the CDR3 is 15 residues. CDR1 MGHDK and CDR2 SYGVNS come from the germline V gene. CDR3 DNA: TGTGCCAGCAGTCGCCCGGGACTAGCGGAAAATGAGCAGTTCTTC. It codes for CASSRPGLAENEQFF.

This sequence joins TRBV7-2 and TRBJ1-3; no reliable D call. V lost 1 base and J 2 bases, leaving 9 bases between the germline ends. Germline V lookup: CDR1 SGHTA, CDR2 FQGNSA. This CDR3 comprises 15 residues. CDR3 region: CASSLVGAAGNTIYF. In nucleotides, the CDR3 is TGTGCCAGCAGCTTAGTGGGAGCTGCTGGAAACACCATATATTTT.

This chain connects TRBV7-2 to TRBJ2-3, with D maybe TRBD1 (5 bases). The germline V gene has CDR1 SGHTA and CDR2 FQGNSA. This CDR3 region has 14 residues. Trimming removed 1 base at V and 4 bases at J, with 9 bases between. CDR3 residues: CASSLVGVADTQYF. CDR3 nucleotide sequence: TGTGCCAGCAGCTTAGTAGGGGTTGCAGATACGCAGTATTTT.

The gene calls are TRBV7-2 and TRBJ1-1; D is undetermined. V lost 4 bases, J lost 3 bases, and 15 bases lay in between. CDR1 is SGHTA, CDR2 FQGNSA, per germline. This CDR3 spans 15 amino acids. CDR3 in DNA: TGTGCCAGCAGCTATTCGAGGGTTGGGGACACTGAAGCTTTCTTT. Protein product: CASSYSRVGDTEAFF.

The genes are TRBV4-1 and TRBJ1-1; D unclear. The V end was cut by 0 bases, the J end by 2 bases, with 13 bases between. The CDR3 consists of 16 residues. Germline loops: CDR1 MGHRA, CDR2 YSYEKL. As DNA, the CDR3 is TGCGCCAGCAGCCAAGACCCTAGTCGCAGTAACACTGAAGCTTTCTTT. This translates into CASSQDPSRSNTEAFF.

As for this clone: Other nucleotide sequences in the sample specify the same CDR3. The chain carries TRBV5-1 and TRBJ1-1; D ambiguous. Germline-derived CDR1 and CDR2 are SGHRS and YFSETQ. There are 15 residues in the CDR3. Trimming removed 4 bases from V and 0 bases from J, with 13 bases in between. CDR3 DNA sequence: TGCGCCAGCAGCCTGGCACTATCGATGAACACTGAAGCTTTCTTT. This sequence encodes CASSLALSMNTEAFF.

The chain employs TRBV2 and TRBJ2-3, with D maybe TRBD2 (5 bases). The V and J ends lost 4 bases and 5 bases respectively, with 13 bases between them. The CDR3 has 14 residues. Germline assignment: CDR1 SNHLY and CDR2 FYNNEI. The CDR3 region has the DNA TGTGCCAGCAGTGGGTGGACCCGGGAAGATACGCAGTATTTT. Residues: CASSGWTREDTQYF. The complete variable domain, with remaining parts taken from reference TRBV2 and TRBJ2-3, reads EPEVTQTPSHQVTQMGQEVILRCVPISNHLYFYWYRQILGQKVEFLVSFYNNEISEKSEIFDDQFSVERPDGSNFTLKIRSTKLEDSAMYFCASSGWTREDTQYFGPGTRLTVL.

This clone has only a few counts. The chain combines TRBV19 with TRBJ1-1; D perhaps matches TRBD1 (5 bases). V was clipped by 5 bases and J by 1 base, with 8 bases between them. CDR3 length equals 13 residues. Germline values: CDR1 LNHDA, CDR2 SQIVND (reference sequence). The CDR3 DNA is TGTGCCAGTAGTGCCGGGGGGAACACTGAAGCTTTCTTT. Protein sequence: CASSAGGNTEAFF.

This clone was detected a few times. CDR3 DNA: TGCGCCAGCACCGACCCCGGTCGGGGGGTGGACGGCTACACCTTC. This encodes CASTDPGRGVDGYTF. This chain links TRBV5-1 with TRBJ1-2; D is perhaps TRBD1 (5 bases). From germline, CDR1 is SGHRS and CDR2 YFSETQ. Between the trimmed V and J ends, which lost 6 bases and 8 bases, there was a span of 23 bases. This CDR3 spans 15 amino acids.

J is TRBJ1-1 and V is TRBV2; unclear D gene. In germline, CDR1 is SNHLY, CDR2 FYNNEI. The CDR3 covers 13 residues. The V end was cut by 7 bases, the J end by 3 bases, with 12 bases between. The CDR3 here is CASIDEVDTEAFF. In DNA form, the CDR3 reads TGTGCCAGCATCGACGAGGTGGACACTGAAGCTTTCTTT.

The V call is TRBV6-5, the J call TRBJ2-2; a possible D gene is TRBD2 (5 bases). Trimming pared 0 bases from V and 1 base from J, leaving 6 bases between. CDR3 length equals 15 residues. Germline CDR1 MNHEY, CDR2 SVGAGI. As DNA, the CDR3 is TGTGCCAGCAGTTACTCCCGGGGGAACACCGGGGAGCTGTTTTTT. Amino acid sequence: CASSYSRGNTGELFF.

Concerning this clone itself: One end of the junction varies from germline; a read error may be responsible. This same CDR3 is encoded by further DNA sequences in the sample. This chain uses TRBV7-9 with TRBJ1-2; D possibly corresponds to TRBD1 (5 bases). CDR1 SEHNR and CDR2 FQNEAQ come from the germline V gene (reference sequence). This CDR3 spans 12 amino acids. CDR3 protein: CSSSLDSYGYTF. The CDR3 DNA follows: TGTTCCAGCAGCTTAGACAGTTATGGCTACACCTTC.

V usage is TRBV25-1 and J usage is TRBJ1-2, with unresolved D. CDR1 and CDR2 from the germline V gene are MGHDK and SYGVNS. V was cut by 4 bases and J by 3 bases, with 6 bases left in between. The CDR3 is made up of 12 amino acids. The CDR3 nucleotides read TGTGCCAGCAGTGGCAGTTACTATGGCTACACCTTC. Translation gives CASSGSYYGYTF.

This clone turned up a few times. The V and J genes are TRBV5-1 and TRBJ1-4, with 9 bases lining up with TRBD1. Germline V gives CDR1 SGHRS, CDR2 YFSETQ. V shed 5 bases and J 6 bases; nucleotides not matched to a gene: 5. CDR3 length: 14 residues. CDR3 sequence (DNA): TGCGCCAGCAGGCCGGGACAGGGTCATGAAAAACTGTTTTTT. Translated, it gives CASRPGQGHEKLFF.

V gene TRBV11-3 combines with J gene TRBJ1-1, with D possibly being TRBD1 (6 bases). With 1 base removed from V and 1 base from J, the gap between germline ends came to 7 bases. The CDR3 is 14 amino acids. CDR1 and CDR2 from the germline V gene are SGHNT and YENEEA. The CDR3, as DNA: TGTGCCAGCAGCTTAGCGGGACAGAACACTGAAGCTTTCTTT. Translating gives CASSLAGQNTEAFF. The full variable domain, with the rest looked up from reference TRBV11-3 and TRBJ1-1, is EAGVVQSPRYKIIEKKQPVAFWCNPISGHNTLYWYLQNLGQGPELLIRYENEEAVDDSQLPKDRFSAERLKGVDSTLKIQPAELGDSAVYLCASSLAGQNTEAFFGQGTRLTVV.

The chain carries TRBV7-8 and TRBJ1-6; 8 bases are a match to TRBD1. Germline lookup yields CDR1 SGHVS and CDR2 FQNEAQ. This CDR3 spans 15 amino acids. The J segment lost 10 bases and the V segment lost 1 base, leaving 6 bases of the junction unmatched. The CDR3, as DNA: TGTGCCAGCAGCTTAGGCTGGACAGGGTCCTCACCCCTCCACTTT. It is translated as CASSLGWTGSSPLHF.

This clone was seen only once. The J gene is TRBJ2-5, the V gene TRBV28; weak D call: TRBD1 (6 bases). CDR3 length: 13 amino acids. Germline V gene data show CDR1 as MDHEN and CDR2 as SYDVKM. The germline V and J ends were trimmed by 8 bases and 5 bases, with 15 bases remaining between them. The CDR3 loop is CASQRQGPETQYF. DNA of the CDR3: TGTGCCAGCCAAAGGCAGGGGCCGGAGACCCAGTACTTC.

The V gene is TRBV6-5, the J gene TRBJ2-5, with 7 bases that match TRBD2. Gene TRBJ2-7 matches the end of the DNA better, so the J call may be wrong. CDR3 size: 14 residues. Germline assignment: CDR1 MNHEY and CDR2 SVGAGI. The CDR3 DNA sequence: TGTGCCAGCAGTTACGGCGGGGAGGGCTACGAGCAGTACTTC. Protein sequence: CASSYGGEGYEQYF.

The rearrangement joins TRBV7-2 to TRBJ2-7, with 8 positions matching TRBD1. The CDR3 is made up of 14 amino acids. The V gene end was trimmed by 1 base and the J gene end by 3 bases; junction bases not matched to a gene: 2. Germline assignment: CDR1 SGHTA and CDR2 FQGNSA. The CDR3 spells CASSLGQGLYEQYF. The CDR3 DNA follows: TGTGCCAGCAGCTTAGGACAGGGGCTCTACGAGCAGTACTTC.

The chain recombines TRBV7-2 with TRBJ1-1; 9 bases align to TRBD1. V shed 3 bases and J 7 bases; nucleotides not matched to a gene: 15. Germline CDR1 SGHTA, CDR2 FQGNSA. This CDR3 is built from 17 residues. Here the CDR3 DNA reads TGTGCCAGCAGCTTTGTTGGTGGGGGGACAGGGAGCGGTGAAGCTTTCTTT. It yields the protein CASSFVGGGTGSGEAFF. The full variable domain, in which reference TRBV7-2 and TRBJ1-1 provide the parts outside the CDR3, is GAGVSQSPSNKVTEKGKDVELRCDPISGHTALYWYRQSLGQGLEFLIYFQGNSAPDKSGLPSDRFSAERTGGSVSTLTIQRTQQEDSAVYLCASSFVGGGTGSGEAFFGQGTRLTVV.

The chain carries TRBV5-1 and TRBJ1-2; 10 bases agree with TRBD1. Germline lookup yields CDR1 SGHRS and CDR2 YFSETQ. The length of the CDR3 is 15 residues. V lost 0 bases, J lost 8 bases, and 7 bases stayed unmatched. CDR3 coding DNA: TGCGCCAGCAGCTTGGAAGGGGGACAGGGGAAAGGCTACACCTTC. Translated, it gives CASSLEGGQGKGYTF.

The rearrangement joins TRBV14 to TRBJ1-2; tentatively, D is TRBD1 (5 bases). Trimming removed 4 bases from V and 7 bases from J, with 13 bases in between. Germline V CDR1 and CDR2: SGHDN, FVKESK. The CDR3 is 13 residues long. CDR3 coding DNA: TGTGCCAGCAGCCTCCTGGGGGGAAGTGGCTACACCTTC. Translation: CASSLLGGSGYTF.

This chain links TRBV7-2 with TRBJ1-2, with a weak D call TRBD1 (6 bases). The CDR3 runs 16 residues. The V gene lost 4 bases and the J gene lost 3 bases, with 18 bases spanning the gap. The germline V gene has CDR1 SGHTA and CDR2 FQGNSA. The CDR3 bases are TGTGCCAGCAGCTCCGAGACAGGATATCTAGACTATGGCTACACCTTC. Translated: CASSSETGYLDYGYTF.

This clone was recorded a few times. The chain couples TRBV7-2 to TRBJ2-7; unclear D gene. This CDR3 has 15 residues. Trimming shortened V by 2 bases and J by 3 bases, and 14 bases separated the two germline ends. Germline-derived CDR1 and CDR2 are SGHTA and FQGNSA. The chain's CDR3 is CASSLRPAVGYEQYF. In DNA form, the CDR3 reads TGTGCCAGCAGCTTAAGACCCGCGGTGGGCTACGAGCAGTACTTC.